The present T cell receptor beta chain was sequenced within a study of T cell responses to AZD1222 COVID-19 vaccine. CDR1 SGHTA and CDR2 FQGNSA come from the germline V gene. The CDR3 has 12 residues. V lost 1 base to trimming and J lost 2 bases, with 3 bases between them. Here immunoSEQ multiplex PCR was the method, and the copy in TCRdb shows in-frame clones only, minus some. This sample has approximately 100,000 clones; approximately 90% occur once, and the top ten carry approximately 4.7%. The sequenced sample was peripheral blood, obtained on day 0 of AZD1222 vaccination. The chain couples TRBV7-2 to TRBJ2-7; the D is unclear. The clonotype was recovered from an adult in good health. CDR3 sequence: CASSLDTYEQYF. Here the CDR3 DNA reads TGTGCCAGCAGCTTAGATACCTACGAGCAGTACTTC.